One and the same sample provided the 24 T cell receptor beta chains below, sequenced in a study of CD8 T cells in ankylosing spondylitis. Findings and caveats of the study: Ankylosing spondylitis blood appeared to carry a characteristic TCR beta motif of under ten highly homologous variants.

No antigen is known for these receptors. TCRdb re-called the 5' RACE reads with MiXCR, one entry per CDR3 protein. The table records around 94,000 distinct CDR3 sequences, roughly 9% of them present only once. Sequencing was performed on blood, either unsorted or a sorted T cell fraction (not recorded which). These receptors all come from a male donor with ankylosing spondylitis.

This clonotype was picked up a small number of times. V gene TRBV7-9 combines with J gene TRBJ1-2; TRBD1 matches 8 bases. Trimming took 5 bases from V and 4 from J; bases not matched to a gene: 9. In germline, CDR1 is SEHNR, CDR2 FQNEAQ (reference sequence). The CDR3 totals 15 residues. CDR3 nucleotides: TGTGCCAGCAGCCCTGGACAGGGTGACGTCTATGGCTACACCTTC. Amino acids: CASSPGQGDVYGYTF.

This clonotype ranks as medium-sized. This chain connects TRBV5-1 to TRBJ1-1; tentatively, D is TRBD1 (5 bases). The germline V gene has CDR1 SGHRS and CDR2 YFSETQ. The CDR3 is made up of 18 amino acids. V was clipped by 6 bases and J by 0 bases, with 24 bases between them. Here the CDR3 reads CASMSSYGGSIMNTEAFF. In nucleotides, the CDR3 is TGCGCCAGCATGTCTTCCTACGGGGGGAGTATTATGAACACTGAAGCTTTCTTT.

In its sample, this clonotype was seen a few times. V usage is TRBV9 and J usage is TRBJ2-5, with 7 bases aligning to TRBD2. CDR3 length: 16 residues. Germline CDR1 reads SGDLS; CDR2 reads YYNGEE. J lost 6 bases, V lost 4 bases, and 15 bases had no gene match. The CDR3 reads CASSSLSGGGLKTQYF. CDR3 nucleotides: TGTGCCAGCAGCTCCCTAAGCGGCGGGGGATTGAAGACCCAGTACTTC. Filled out from reference TRBV9 and TRBJ2-5, the complete variable domain reads DSGVTQTPKHLITATGQRVTLRCSPRSGDLSVYWYQQSLDQGLQFLIQYYNGEERAKGNILERFSAQQFPDLHSELNLSSLELGDSALYFCASSSLSGGGLKTQYFGPGTRLLVL.

This clonotype was seen many times. This chain uses TRBV5-1 with TRBJ2-3; no definite D call. Germline V CDR1 and CDR2: SGHRS, YFSETQ. Trimming pared 1 base from V and 4 bases from J, leaving 7 bases between. CDR3 length: 13 amino acids. In DNA form, the CDR3 reads TGCGCCAGCAGCTTGCTGGCGTCAGATACGCAGTATTTT. It is translated as CASSLLASDTQYF.

The V call is TRBV19, the J call TRBJ2-2, with 7 bases aligning to TRBD2. J was trimmed by 7 bases and V by 10 bases; bases with no gene match: 3. The CDR3 length is 11 residues. Germline V gene sequence: CDR1 LNHDA, CDR2 SQIVND (reference sequence). The CDR3 is CAIWEGGELFF. In DNA, the CDR3 is TGTGCCATCTGGGAGGGCGGGGAGCTGTTTTTT.

In this sample, this clonotype turned up many times. J is TRBJ2-1 and V is TRBV4-1; D is undetermined. The germline gives CDR1 MGHRA, CDR2 YSYEKL. V was shortened by 0 bases and J by 10 bases, with 10 bases between the two germline ends. There are 13 residues in the CDR3. DNA of the CDR3: TGCGCCAGCAGCCAAGATAAGACTCTGGAGCAGTTCTTC. It translates to CASSQDKTLEQFF.

There are many counts of this clonotype. The rearrangement joins TRBV12-3 or TRBV12-4 to TRBJ2-2; 7 nucleotides line up with TRBD1. This CDR3 spans 15 amino acids. V lost 5 bases and J lost 1; bases outside the gene matches: 4. DNA of the CDR3: TGTGCCAGCAGTCCGGACAGGTTGAACACCGGGGAGCTGTTTTTT. It translates to CASSPDRLNTGELFF.

In its sample, this clonotype was seen a few times. V usage is TRBV7-2 and J usage is TRBJ1-1; D gene unclear. Germline values: CDR1 SGHTA, CDR2 FQGNSA. The CDR3 covers 14 residues. Trimming stripped 7 bases from V and 1 base from J, with 13 bases between. CDR3 in amino acids: CASTVGSSNTEAFF. CDR3 nucleotide sequence: TGTGCCAGCACCGTAGGGAGCTCGAACACTGAAGCTTTCTTT.

The sample holds many counts of this clonotype. The V gene is TRBV10-2, the J gene TRBJ1-1; 8 nucleotides match TRBD1. This CDR3 is built from 11 residues. J gave up 8 bases and V 6 bases, and 2 bases lay outside the gene matches. Germline V CDR1 and CDR2: WSHSY, SAAADI. The CDR3 DNA reads as TGCGCCAGCAGGGGGACAGGCGAAGCTTTCTTT. Translating it yields CASRGTGEAFF.

This clonotype was observed many times. This sequence joins TRBV29-1 and TRBJ2-1; 10 bases are shared with TRBD1. Germline assignment: CDR1 SQVTM and CDR2 ANQGSEA. J lost 4 bases, V lost 6 bases, and 9 bases had no gene match. CDR3 length equals 15 residues. The CDR3 nucleotides are TGCAGCGTCCTAGATCTGGACAGGGGGTACAATGAGCAGTTCTTC. This translates into CSVLDLDRGYNEQFF.

This clonotype was found a few times. The chain is built from TRBV2 and TRBJ2-7; D is perhaps TRBD1 (6 bases). The CDR3 totals 16 residues. Germline assignment: CDR1 SNHLY and CDR2 FYNNEI. The V and J ends lost 1 base and 0 bases respectively, with 13 bases between them. CDR3 bases: TGTGCCAGCAGTGAAGGAGGGACACTTCTCTCCTACGAGCAGTACTTC. Translating gives CASSEGGTLLSYEQYF.

The chain combines TRBV12-3 or TRBV12-4 with TRBJ2-4, with 8 bases identical to TRBD1. The CDR3 is made up of 15 amino acids. V was pared by 4 bases and J by 11 bases, with 13 bases of the junction left unmatched. DNA of the CDR3: TGTGCCAGCAGTTCCCCTCGGGACAGGAGAAGCTTTCAGTACTTC. Its translation: CASSSPRDRRSFQYF.

This clonotype was counted many times. The rearrangement links TRBV30 to TRBJ2-1, with a possible D match to TRBD1 (6 bases). V was trimmed by 2 bases and J by 4 bases, leaving 9 bases between them. The CDR3 loop spans 13 amino acids. From germline, CDR1 is GTSNPN and CDR2 SVGIG (reference sequence). Here the CDR3 DNA reads TGTGCCTGGAGTCCGGGACAATACAATGAGCAGTTCTTC. Its translation: CAWSPGQYNEQFF.

This sequence joins TRBV27 and TRBJ2-4; D ambiguous. V lost 3 bases and J lost 6, with 15 bases in between. Germline values: CDR1 MNHEY, CDR2 SMNVEV (reference sequence). CDR3 length equals 15 residues. The chain's CDR3 is CASSLGNPMGNIQYF. The CDR3 nucleotides are TGTGCCAGCAGTTTGGGGAATCCCATGGGAAACATTCAGTACTTC.

The chain carries TRBV10-2 and TRBJ2-7, with D possibly TRBD2 on 6 matching bases. From germline, CDR1 is WSHSY and CDR2 SAAADI. Trimming shortened V by 6 bases and J by 3 bases, and 6 bases separated the two germline ends. The CDR3 sequence is 11 residues long. The chain's CDR3 is CASRGGYEQYV. In DNA form, the CDR3 reads TGCGCCAGCAGGGGGGGCTACGAGCAGTACGTC.

At least ten counts were recorded for this clonotype. J is TRBJ1-1 and V is TRBV14; TRBD1 might be the D (5 bases). V lost 2 bases, J lost 0 bases, and 10 bases lay in between. The length of the CDR3 is 15 residues. Germline V CDR1 and CDR2: SGHDN, FVKESK. The CDR3 nucleotides are TGTGCCAGCAGCCAACGGGAGGGGTTGAACACTGAAGCTTTCTTT. Encoded protein: CASSQREGLNTEAFF.

This clonotype was counted many times. The gene calls are TRBV12-3 or TRBV12-4 and TRBJ2-1, with TRBD2 as a possible D gene (6 bases). The CDR3 length is 16 residues. V shed 7 bases and J shed 8 bases, with 24 bases lying between them. The CDR3 DNA reads TGTGCCAGCACCCTTGAGTTCTCGGGAGCAATGTATGAGCAGTTCTTC. The encoded protein is CASTLEFSGAMYEQFF.

This clonotype appeared many times. This chain joins TRBV27 and TRBJ1-2; 12 nucleotides align to TRBD1. Trimming took 0 bases from V and 0 from J; bases not matched to a gene: 5. The CDR3 length is 18 residues. Per germline, CDR1 MNHEY and CDR2 SMNVEV (reference sequence). The CDR3 coding sequence is TGTGCCAGCAGTTTATCGGGGGGACAGGGGGCGCCTAACTATGGCTACACCTTC. Residues: CASSLSGGQGAPNYGYTF.

The table lists this clonotype with many counts. The V and J genes are TRBV7-9 and TRBJ2-1; 8 bases agree with TRBD2. The J segment lost 2 bases and the V segment lost 6 bases, leaving 9 bases of the junction unmatched. The CDR3 runs 16 residues. Germline CDR1 reads SEHNR; CDR2 reads FQNEAQ (reference sequence). The CDR3 DNA follows: TGTGCCAGCAGTCCAACAGCGGGAGTAGCCTACAATGAGCAGTTCTTC. Translation: CASSPTAGVAYNEQFF. Supplemented by reference TRBV7-9 and TRBJ2-1, the full variable domain reads DTGVSQNPRHKITKRGQNVTFRCDPISEHNRLYWYRQTLGQGPEFLTYFQNEAQLEKSRLLSDRFSAERPKGSFSTLEIQRTEQGDSAMYLCASSPTAGVAYNEQFFGPGTRLTVL.

This chain joins TRBV13 and TRBJ2-1; D may be TRBD2 (5 bases). Between the trimmed V and J ends, which lost 2 bases and 14 bases, there was a span of 10 bases. Germline V gives CDR1 PRHDT, CDR2 FYEKMQ (reference sequence). This CDR3 is 11 amino acids long. The CDR3 DNA follows: TGTGCCAGCAGCTTAAGAGGGTCGGAGTTCTTC. Its translation: CASSLRGSEFF.

The sample holds a few counts of this clonotype. The J gene is TRBJ2-3, the V gene TRBV24-1; weak D call: TRBD1 (5 bases). In germline, CDR1 is KGHDR, CDR2 SFDVKD. The CDR3 sequence is 12 residues long. Between the trimmed V and J ends, which lost 5 bases and 12 bases, there was a span of 14 bases. The CDR3 spells CATSGLGAKQYF. In nucleotides, the CDR3 is TGTGCCACCAGTGGCCTTGGGGCTAAACAGTATTTT.

The rearrangement uses TRBV3-1 and TRBJ2-7; TRBD2 matches at 13 bases. Per the germline V gene, CDR1 is LGHDT and CDR2 is YNNKEL (reference sequence). The CDR3 loop spans 19 amino acids. V was clipped by 1 base and J by 3 bases; unmatched bases: 12. The CDR3 DNA follows: TGTGCCAGCAGCCAAGTCCCTCACCTTACTAGCGGGAGGGACTACGAGCAGTACTTC. This sequence encodes CASSQVPHLTSGRDYEQYF.

This clonotype was detected ten times or more. The rearrangement joins TRBV10-3 to TRBJ2-7; either TRBD1 or TRBD2 may supply D (5 bases each). V was pared by 5 bases and J by 9 bases, with 23 bases between. Germline CDR1 and CDR2: ENHRY and SYGVKD. This CDR3 is 15 amino acids long. As DNA, the CDR3 is TGTGCCATCAGTCCCCCCCCGGGGCCGCCCCCGGGGCAGTACTTC. Protein sequence: CAISPPPGPPPGQYF.

This clonotype was observed a handful of times. V and J are TRBV27 and TRBJ2-7; TRBD2 agrees at 7 bases. V lost 6 bases to trimming and J lost 9 bases; unmatched junction nucleotides: 8. Germline V lookup: CDR1 MNHEY, CDR2 SMNVEV (reference sequence). The CDR3 has 12 amino acids. This CDR3 reads CASRAPRGVQYF. CDR3 nucleotide sequence: TGTGCCAGCAGAGCTCCTCGGGGGGTGCAGTACTTC.